Presented here are 7 T cell receptor beta chains from one specimen sequenced in a study of cytomegalovirus exposure and HLA in healthy donors. PCR primers comprised 60 Vbeta and 13 Jbeta primers. Generated by immunoSEQ multiplex PCR, the TCRdb table keeps only in-frame clones and is missing some. The sample contains over 100,000 clones, roughly 85% of which appear only once. The specimen sequenced was PBMCs. These receptors originate from a man aged 40-49 years in good health and CMV-seronegative.

This clone was seen a single time. The chain combines TRBV7-2 with TRBJ1-3; 7 bases fit TRBD1. The V segment lost 1 base and the J segment 0 bases; nucleotides outside the gene matches: 12. CDR1 and CDR2 from the germline V gene are SGHTA and FQGNSA. The CDR3 spans 19 residues. CDR3 sequence reads: CASSLVGTLTGTSGNTIYF. CDR3 nucleotide sequence: TGTGCCAGCAGCTTAGTGGGAACTTTGACAGGGACCTCTGGAAACACCATATATTTT.

With regard to this clone: One junction end does not reproduce the germline sequence, and a read error may be involved. The chain is built from TRBV11-2 and TRBJ2-5, with 9 nucleotides matching TRBD1. The CDR3 loop spans 14 amino acids. Looked up from germline, CDR1 is SGHAT and CDR2 is FQNNGV. The CDR3 protein is CASSSTGGIETRYF. The CDR3 nucleotides are TGTGCCAGCAGCTCCACAGGGGGCATCGAGACCCGGTACTTC.

The chain employs TRBV28 and TRBJ2-5; TRBD1 might be the D (5 bases). V gave up 6 bases and J gave up 0 bases, with 8 bases separating them. The CDR3 contains 13 residues. CDR1 and CDR2 (germline): MDHEN, SYDVKM. CDR3 amino acids: CASRPGYQETQYF. The CDR3 bases are TGTGCCAGCAGACCAGGGTACCAAGAGACCCAGTACTTC.

The sample holds one count of this clone. The chain recombines TRBV6-5 with TRBJ2-7, with D possibly TRBD1 on 5 matching bases. Germline V gene data show CDR1 as MNHEY and CDR2 as SVGAGI. CDR3 length: 14 amino acids. Trimming took off 2 bases at V and 1 base at J, with 9 bases between the two ends. CDR3 coding DNA: TGTGCCAGCAGTTACGGGGCAGCGTCCTACGAGCAGTACTTC. It encodes CASSYGAASYEQYF.

The chain has TRBV30 and TRBJ1-1, with 7 bases matching TRBD1. Unmatched junction bases numbered 6, after V lost 2 bases and J lost 3 bases. The CDR3 contains 14 residues. The germline V gene has CDR1 GTSNPN and CDR2 SVGIG (reference sequence). CDR3 protein: CAWSSGTAHTEAFF. CDR3 nucleotide sequence: TGTGCCTGGAGTTCCGGGACAGCGCACACTGAAGCTTTCTTT.

This clone came up once. The V call is TRBV6-5, the J call TRBJ2-3; no clear D gene. The V and J ends lost 0 bases and 7 bases respectively, with 8 bases between them. This CDR3 comprises 13 residues. CDR1 and CDR2 (germline): MNHEY, SVGAGI. CDR3 sequence (DNA): TGTGCCAGCAGTTACTCCGTCTCCTATACGCAGTATTTT. As protein: CASSYSVSYTQYF.

The chain joins TRBV7-6 to TRBJ2-3; perhaps TRBD1 as D (5 bases). Germline V lookup: CDR1 SGHVS, CDR2 FNYEAQ. The CDR3 length is 14 residues. V was cut by 3 bases and J by 2 bases, with 9 bases left in between. CDR3 in DNA: TGTGCCAGCAGCTTGGGGCTTCCCACAGATACGCAGTATTTT. This gives the protein CASSLGLPTDTQYF.